The clone carrying this TCR beta chain was seen ten or more times. Its specificity is not known. The data belong to a study of T cells in Graves' hyperthyroidism and ophthalmopathy. Out of 10 ml of fresh peripheral blood came the PBMCs. Broader study findings: Within blood appeared most thyroid clonotypes that had expanded above 0.001.

TCR beta CDR3 sequences were amplified from RNA transcripts. The primer set for the first-round RT-PCR of the TCR CDR3 was HTBI. TCRdb redid the calling of the multiplex PCR reads with MiXCR, one entry per CDR3 protein. The table includes approximately 740,000 distinct CDR3 sequences, 12% to 15% detected once. The CDR3 extends over 13 amino acids. In germline, CDR1 is LNHNV, CDR2 YYDKDF (reference sequence). V lost 5 bases, J lost 8 bases, and 5 bases stayed unmatched. The sample was blood. This receptor was taken from a woman aged 18-35 years with Graves' hyperthyroidism. This rearrangement joins TRBV15 to TRBJ1-5, with TRBD1 matching 8 bases. The CDR3 DNA is TGTGCCACCAGCGAGGGACAGGCTGAGCCCCAGCATTTT. Its translation is CATSEGQAEPQHF. Looking up the rest from reference TRBV15 and TRBJ1-5 gives the full variable domain: DAMVIQNPRYQVTQFGKPVTLSCSQTLNHNVMYWYQQKSSQAPKLLFHYYDKDFNNEADTPDNFQSRRPNTSFCFLDIRSPGLGDTAMYLCATSEGQAEPQHFGDGTRLSIL.